These T cell receptor beta chains were read from a single sample in a study of shared clonotypes between healthy human individuals. TCRdb's table, derived via immunoSEQ multiplex PCR, lists solely in-frame clones and lacks some. Of roughly 2,000,000 clones in the sample, roughly 93% were seen once. Sample: naive CD8+ T cells from PBMCs. Receptors originate from a man between 18 and 35 years old in good health. Some clones in this sample may be carry-over from other donors' samples. Each CDR3 is given with its conserved first and last residue. D genes are given only for firm matches. Some rows mark clone size as missing; the rest say once, few, many or name a class of expanded clone.

abundance: NA
j_gene: TRBJ2-7
d_gene: TRBD2
v_gene: TRBV9
CDR3aa: CASSPGGLVYEQYF
CDR3nt: TGTGCCAGCAGCCCGGGGGGACTAGTCTACGAGCAGTACTTC

abundance: NA
j_gene: TRBJ2-3
d_gene: NA
v_gene: TRBV28
CDR3aa: CATAAGNTDTQYF
CDR3nt: TGTGCCACCGCGGCGGGGAATACAGATACGCAGTATTTT

abundance: NA
j_gene: TRBJ2-7
d_gene: TRBD2
v_gene: TRBV27
CDR3aa: CASSGRGAYEQYF
CDR3nt: TGTGCCAGCAGCGGCCGGGGGGCCTACGAGCAGTACTTC

abundance: NA
j_gene: TRBJ2-3
d_gene: NA
v_gene: TRBV12-5
CDR3aa: CASGFYGDTQYF
CDR3nt: TGTGCTAGTGGTTTTTACGGGGATACGCAGTATTTT

abundance: once
j_gene: TRBJ1-1
d_gene: NA
v_gene: TRBV9
CDR3aa: CASSAAWNTEAFF
CDR3nt: TGTGCCAGCAGCGCCGCTTGGAACACTGAAGCTTTCTTT

abundance: NA
j_gene: TRBJ2-7
d_gene: TRBD1
v_gene: TRBV27
CDR3aa: CASSFSGQGYEQYF
CDR3nt: TGTGCCAGCAGTTTTTCGGGACAGGGCTACGAGCAGTACTTC

abundance: NA
j_gene: TRBJ2-5
d_gene: TRBD2
v_gene: TRBV28
CDR3aa: CASSPLRVAGGRETQYF
CDR3nt: TGTGCCAGCAGTCCCCTACGGGTAGCGGGAGGCCGGGAGACCCAGTACTTC

abundance: once
j_gene: TRBJ2-3
d_gene: TRBD2
v_gene: TRBV7-8
CDR3aa: CASITGLAGSSTDTQYF
CDR3nt: TGTGCCAGCATTACGGGACTAGCGGGATCTAGCACAGATACGCAGTATTTT

abundance: once
j_gene: TRBJ2-1
d_gene: NA
v_gene: TRBV28
CDR3aa: CASSLFELIGTPGLISSYNEQFF
CDR3nt: TGTGCCAGCAGTTTATTTGAGCTGATAGGGACTCCCGGGCTTATAAGCTCCTACAATGAGCAGTTCTTC

abundance: NA
j_gene: TRBJ1-1
d_gene: NA
v_gene: TRBV19
CDR3aa: CASSISTKTEAFF
CDR3nt: TGTGCCAGTAGTATAAGCACGAAAACTGAAGCTTTCTTT

abundance: once
j_gene: TRBJ2-7
d_gene: TRBD2
v_gene: TRBV28
CDR3aa: CASSGGLAEFEYEQYF
CDR3nt: TGTGCCAGCAGTGGGGGACTAGCGGAGTTTGAGTACGAGCAGTACTTC

abundance: NA
j_gene: TRBJ1-2
d_gene: NA
v_gene: TRBV27
CDR3aa: CASSFQGHSYGYTF
CDR3nt: TGTGCCAGCAGTTTTCAGGGCCATAGCTATGGCTACACCTTC

abundance: few
j_gene: TRBJ1-1
d_gene: TRBD1
v_gene: TRBV27
CDR3aa: CASSPTGGNTEAFF
CDR3nt: TGTGCCAGCAGTCCTACAGGGGGCAACACTGAAGCTTTCTTT

abundance: NA
j_gene: TRBJ2-1
d_gene: NA
v_gene: TRBV28
CDR3aa: CASSLGGVRFPARYNEQFF
CDR3nt: TGTGCCAGCAGCTTGGGGGGCGTTCGTTTCCCCGCGCGGTACAATGAGCAGTTCTTC

abundance: NA
j_gene: TRBJ2-5
d_gene: TRBD2
v_gene: TRBV27
CDR3aa: CASSWIGTSGSLMETQYF
CDR3nt: TGTGCCAGCAGCTGGATAGGGACTAGCGGGAGTCTTATGGAGACCCAGTACTTC

abundance: NA
j_gene: TRBJ1-3
d_gene: TRBD1
v_gene: TRBV6-1
CDR3aa: CASSARQGVGSGNTIYF
CDR3nt: TGTGCCAGCAGTGCCCGACAGGGCGTGGGCTCTGGAAACACCATATATTTT

abundance: NA
j_gene: TRBJ2-7
d_gene: NA
v_gene: TRBV27
CDR3aa: CASTHSPPIEQYF
CDR3nt: TGTGCCAGCACTCATTCCCCCCCTATCGAGCAGTACTTC

abundance: NA
j_gene: TRBJ2-1
d_gene: TRBD2
v_gene: TRBV7-3
CDR3aa: CASSPGLAAYNEQFF
CDR3nt: TGTGCCAGCAGCCCGGGACTAGCAGCCTACAATGAGCAGTTCTTC

abundance: NA
j_gene: TRBJ2-7
d_gene: TRBD2
v_gene: TRBV10-3
CDR3aa: CAIGGGSREQYF
CDR3nt: TGTGCCATCGGAGGCGGGAGTCGGGAGCAGTACTTC

abundance: few
j_gene: TRBJ2-7
d_gene: NA
v_gene: TRBV27
CDR3aa: CASSLLESYEQYF
CDR3nt: TGTGCCAGCAGTTTACTAGAATCCTACGAGCAGTACTTC

abundance: NA
j_gene: TRBJ2-1
d_gene: NA
v_gene: TRBV11-2
CDR3aa: CASSLVSPARAYNEQFF
CDR3nt: TGTGCCAGCAGCTTAGTATCCCCTGCCAGGGCTTACAATGAGCAGTTCTTC

abundance: NA
j_gene: TRBJ2-7
d_gene: TRBD2
v_gene: TRBV29-1
CDR3aa: CSGRLAGTYEQYF
CDR3nt: TGCAGCGGGAGACTAGCGGGGACCTACGAGCAGTACTTC

abundance: NA
j_gene: TRBJ1-1
d_gene: NA
v_gene: TRBV9
CDR3aa: CASSTGGSTEAFF
CDR3nt: TGTGCCAGCAGCACCGGGGGGTCCACTGAAGCTTTCTTT

abundance: NA
j_gene: TRBJ2-7
d_gene: NA
v_gene: TRBV27
CDR3aa: CASSPGTQGAEQYF
CDR3nt: TGTGCCAGCAGCCCCGGGACCCAAGGGGCCGAGCAGTACTTC

abundance: NA
j_gene: TRBJ2-5
d_gene: TRBD2
v_gene: TRBV28
CDR3aa: CASSFTGLAGETQYF
CDR3nt: TGTGCCAGCAGTTTCACGGGACTAGCGGGAGAGACCCAGTACTTC

abundance: NA
j_gene: TRBJ2-7
d_gene: TRBD2
v_gene: TRBV14
CDR3aa: CASSAGMTSGSYEQYF
CDR3nt: TGTGCCAGCAGCGCAGGAATGACTAGCGGCTCCTACGAGCAGTACTTC

abundance: few
j_gene: TRBJ2-5
d_gene: TRBD1
v_gene: TRBV10-1
CDR3aa: CASSESRTGGFGETQYF
CDR3nt: TGCGCCAGCAGTGAGTCGAGGACAGGGGGCTTCGGAGAGACCCAGTACTTC

abundance: NA
j_gene: TRBJ1-2
d_gene: TRBD1
v_gene: TRBV4-1
CDR3aa: CASSQAPTGVKSGYTF
CDR3nt: TGCGCCAGCAGCCAAGCCCCCACAGGGGTGAAAAGTGGCTACACCTTC

abundance: NA
j_gene: TRBJ2-3
d_gene: TRBD1
v_gene: TRBV9
CDR3aa: CASSDRQGSDTQYF
CDR3nt: TGTGCCAGCAGCGACCGACAGGGTTCAGATACGCAGTATTTT

abundance: NA
j_gene: TRBJ2-1
d_gene: NA
v_gene: TRBV7-9
CDR3aa: CASSLALTGSYNEQFF
CDR3nt: TGTGCCAGCAGCTTAGCTCTTACTGGCTCCTACAATGAGCAGTTCTTC

abundance: NA
j_gene: TRBJ2-7
d_gene: NA
v_gene: TRBV6-1
CDR3aa: CASRGVATYEQYF
CDR3nt: TGTGCCAGCAGAGGGGTCGCTACCTACGAGCAGTACTTC

abundance: NA
j_gene: TRBJ1-2
d_gene: TRBD1
v_gene: TRBV9
CDR3aa: CASSDNRGTDYGYTF
CDR3nt: TGTGCCAGCAGCGACAACAGGGGGACTGACTATGGCTACACCTTC

abundance: NA
j_gene: TRBJ1-2
d_gene: NA
v_gene: TRBV7-6
CDR3aa: CASSPTVLDGYTF
CDR3nt: TGTGCCAGCAGCCCTACGGTCCTTGATGGCTACACCTTC

abundance: once
j_gene: TRBJ2-3
d_gene: TRBD2
v_gene: TRBV9
CDR3aa: CASSVTSGSGDTQYF
CDR3nt: TGTGCCAGCAGCGTAACTAGCGGGAGTGGAGATACGCAGTATTTT

abundance: NA
j_gene: TRBJ1-1
d_gene: NA
v_gene: TRBV27
CDR3aa: CASSPISGRNTEAFF
CDR3nt: TGTGCCAGCAGTCCTATCTCGGGGCGGAACACTGAAGCTTTCTTT

abundance: NA
j_gene: TRBJ2-5
d_gene: TRBD2
v_gene: TRBV5-1
CDR3aa: CASSLAGGIGQETQYF
CDR3nt: TGCGCCAGCAGCTTGGCGGGAGGGATAGGGCAAGAGACCCAGTACTTC

abundance: NA
j_gene: TRBJ1-1
d_gene: NA
v_gene: TRBV6-1
CDR3aa: CASSDPGFTEAFF
CDR3nt: TGTGCCAGCAGCGATCCAGGGTTCACTGAAGCTTTCTTT

abundance: NA
j_gene: TRBJ2-5
d_gene: NA
v_gene: TRBV9
CDR3aa: CASSVEGSQETQYF
CDR3nt: TGTGCCAGCAGCGTAGAAGGCTCCCAAGAGACCCAGTACTTC

abundance: few
j_gene: TRBJ2-2
d_gene: NA
v_gene: TRBV7-3
CDR3aa: CASSSTGELFF
CDR3nt: TGTGCCAGCAGTTCCACCGGGGAGCTGTTTTTT

abundance: NA
j_gene: TRBJ2-5
d_gene: NA
v_gene: TRBV30
CDR3aa: CAWSVDQETQYF
CDR3nt: TGTGCCTGGAGTGTGGACCAAGAGACCCAGTACTTC

abundance: once
j_gene: TRBJ1-5
d_gene: TRBD1
v_gene: TRBV28
CDR3aa: CASRGDRYQPQHF
CDR3nt: TGTGCCTCCCGGGGGGACAGGTATCAGCCCCAGCATTTT

abundance: NA
j_gene: TRBJ2-7
d_gene: NA
v_gene: TRBV7-9
CDR3aa: CASSLGGRFYEQYF
CDR3nt: TGTGCCAGCAGCTTAGGGGGGAGATTCTACGAGCAGTACTTC

abundance: NA
j_gene: TRBJ1-2
d_gene: NA
v_gene: TRBV6-5
CDR3aa: CASKAAGTYGYTF
CDR3nt: TGTGCCAGCAAGGCCGCAGGGACCTATGGCTACACCTTC

abundance: NA
j_gene: TRBJ2-7
d_gene: NA
v_gene: TRBV7-9
CDR3aa: CASSLAQRPEYF
CDR3nt: TGTGCCAGCAGCTTAGCCCAGAGGCCGGAGTACTTC

abundance: NA
j_gene: TRBJ1-2
d_gene: NA
v_gene: TRBV19
CDR3aa: CASSLSGDGYTF
CDR3nt: TGTGCCAGTAGTCTCTCAGGGGATGGCTACACCTTC

abundance: NA
j_gene: TRBJ2-7
d_gene: NA
v_gene: TRBV15
CDR3aa: CATSRGLEYPYEQYF
CDR3nt: TGTGCCACCAGCAGAGGACTAGAATACCCCTACGAGCAGTACTTC